The 11 T cell receptor beta chains below come from one sample, sequenced in a study of Graves' ophthalmopathy and Graves' hyperthyroidism. From RNA, the CDR3 regions of TCR beta chains were amplified and sequenced. Following a first-round RT-PCR that used HTBI primers, a second-round multiplex PCR was carried out. TCRdb re-called the multiplex PCR reads with MiXCR, one entry per CDR3 protein. This table has over a million distinct CDR3 sequences, 35% to 40% appearing once. The source material was peripheral blood or thyroid tissue (not recorded which). These receptors originate from an adult man with Graves' hyperthyroidism.

This clonotype was observed a single time. The rearrangement joins TRBV7-2 to TRBJ1-5; D possibly corresponds to TRBD1 (6 bases). CDR1 is SGHTA, CDR2 FQGNSA, per germline. Deletions cut 1 base from V and 2 bases from J, with 12 bases between. The CDR3 is 16 residues long. The CDR3: CASSLVVGGGNQPQHF. Here the CDR3 DNA reads TGTGCCAGCAGCTTAGTTGTAGGGGGTGGCAATCAGCCCCAGCATTTT. Filled out from reference TRBV7-2 and TRBJ1-5, the complete variable domain reads GAGVSQSPSNKVTEKGKDVELRCDPISGHTALYWYRQSLGQGLEFLIYFQGNSAPDKSGLPSDRFSAERTGGSVSTLTIQRTQQEDSAVYLCASSLVVGGGNQPQHFGDGTRLSIL.

Ten or more counts support this clonotype. The CDR3 sequence is CATETGRSETQYF. CDR3 coding DNA: TGTGCCACCGAGACAGGGCGTTCGGAGACCCAGTACTTC. The chain couples TRBV10-3 to TRBJ2-5, with 7 bases lining up with TRBD1. CDR1 ENHRY and CDR2 SYGVKD come from the germline V gene. The CDR3 runs to 13 residues. V lost 10 bases, J lost 5 bases, and 10 bases stayed unmatched.

The sample holds a few counts of this clonotype. This chain joins TRBV13 and TRBJ2-5; D unresolved. Germline CDR1 reads PRHDT; CDR2 reads FYEKMQ (reference sequence). CDR3 length: 11 residues. Trimming left V 5 bases short and J 9 bases short, with 10 bases between. The CDR3 loop reads CASSVPGPQYF. The CDR3 DNA reads as TGTGCCAGCAGCGTTCCCGGGCCCCAGTACTTC.

This clonotype has more than one count but fewer than ten. The junction departs from the called germline gene at one end, perhaps through a read error. J is TRBJ2-7 and V is TRBV10-2, with 7 positions matching TRBD1. The germline V gene has CDR1 WSHSY and CDR2 SAAADI. CDR3 length: 14 amino acids. The CDR3 is CASSPGQGEYEQYF. DNA of the CDR3: TGTGCCAGCTCACCTGGGCAGGGGGAATACGAGCAGTACTTC.

This clonotype was recorded many times. The chain carries TRBV24-1 and TRBJ1-1; 12 nucleotides match TRBD1. Germline V CDR1 and CDR2: KGHDR, SFDVKD. The CDR3 contains 15 residues. V dropped 6 bases and J dropped 2; count of bases not matched to a gene: 3. CDR3 bases: TGTGCCACCAGTCCCGGGACAGGGGGCAACACTGAAGCTTTCTTT. Its protein is CATSPGTGGNTEAFF.

This clonotype was counted ten times or more. The rearrangement uses TRBV15 and TRBJ2-7; TRBD1 matches 9 bases. CDR3 size: 16 residues. Germline CDR1 reads LNHNV; CDR2 reads YYDKDF (reference sequence). V lost 2 bases, J lost 5 bases, and 10 bases stayed unmatched. The CDR3 loop is CATSRSRRDRVHEQYF. CDR3 DNA: TGTGCCACCAGCAGATCAAGACGGGACAGGGTCCACGAGCAGTACTTC.

The chain uses TRBV7-9 and TRBJ2-7; D possibly corresponds to TRBD1 (6 bases). Germline-derived CDR1 and CDR2 are SEHNR and FQNEAQ (reference sequence). Trimming stripped 5 bases from V and 1 base from J, with 21 bases between. The CDR3 totals 17 residues. The CDR3 DNA reads as TGTGCCAGCAGCGTTGGGGGCCCCCGGACTGATTCCTACGAGCAGTACTTC. This gives the protein CASSVGGPRTDSYEQYF. Full variable domain (remainder filled in from reference TRBV7-9 and TRBJ2-7): DTGVSQNPRHKITKRGQNVTFRCDPISEHNRLYWYRQTLGQGPEFLTYFQNEAQLEKSRLLSDRFSAERPKGSFSTLEIQRTEQGDSAMYLCASSVGGPRTDSYEQYFGPGTRLTVT.

This clonotype came up many times. The chain couples TRBV29-1 to TRBJ2-7, with D possibly matching TRBD1 (6 bases). This CDR3 has 14 amino acids. Trimming stripped 5 bases from V and 0 bases from J, with 14 bases between. From germline, CDR1 is SQVTM and CDR2 ANQGSEA. The CDR3 sequence: CSVQWPGHSYEQYF. Here the CDR3 DNA reads TGCAGCGTTCAATGGCCGGGACACTCCTACGAGCAGTACTTC.

A word on this clonotype: Compared with germline, one end of the junction differs, possibly owing to a read error. The gene calls are TRBV7-9 and TRBJ1-5; D is possibly TRBD1 (6 bases). The germline CDR1 and CDR2 sequences are SEHNR and FQNEAQ (reference sequence). The CDR3 runs to 14 residues. The CDR3 coding sequence is TGTGCCAGCAGGAGACAGGCTAGCAATCAGCGCCAGCATTTT. This sequence encodes CASRRQASNQRQHF.

Many counts were recorded for this clonotype. The chain recombines TRBV2 with TRBJ1-3; D is unresolved. The length of the CDR3 is 15 residues. The V and J ends lost 3 bases and 3 bases respectively, with 12 bases between them. Germline V gives CDR1 SNHLY, CDR2 FYNNEI. The DNA for the CDR3 is TGTGCCAGCAGTGAGGCGGTCTACCTTGGAAACACCATATATTTT. It encodes CASSEAVYLGNTIYF.

This clonotype was counted only a few times. The chain uses TRBV7-2 and TRBJ2-2; D might be TRBD1 (6 bases). Germline-derived CDR1 and CDR2 are SGHTA and FQGNSA. Between the trimmed V and J ends, which lost 2 bases and 0 bases, there was a span of 16 bases. The CDR3 contains 18 residues. CDR3 in amino acids: CASSLFSVRTANTGELFF. The CDR3, as DNA: TGTGCCAGCAGCTTATTCTCAGTTCGGACAGCGAACACCGGGGAGCTGTTTTTT.